Listed below are T cell receptor beta chains from one sample, sequenced in a study of cytomegalovirus exposure and HLA in healthy donors. Data came from immunoSEQ multiplex PCR; TCRdb stores just in-frame clones and leaves some out. The sample carries roughly 140,000 clones, around three quarters recorded once. Material: PBMCs. These receptors all stem from a man between 40 and 49 years old in good health and CMV-seropositive. The CDR3 runs from the conserved cysteine through the conserved F or W. A D gene is named only where the DNA matches it firmly.

V gene	J gene	D gene	CDR3 DNA	CDR3 protein
TRBV7-2	TRBJ1-5	-	TGTGCCAGCAGCTCCGCGGGGTATAGCAATCAGCCCCAGCATTTT	CASSSAGYSNQPQHF
TRBV20-1	TRBJ2-1	-	TGCAGCTGTTGGGTCAGGGAGCAGTTCTTC	CSCWVREQFF
TRBV10-3	TRBJ2-7	-	TGTGCCATCAACAGCGGACCGAGCTACGAGCAGTACTTC	CAINSGPSYEQYF
TRBV6-1	TRBJ2-7	TRBD2	TGTGCCAGCAGTGAAGGAACGGGGGTAGCGGGAGTATACGAGCAGTACTTC	CASSEGTGVAGVYEQYF
TRBV19	TRBJ1-1	-	TGTGCCGCGGGGAGGACTTTGAACACTGAAGCTTTCTTT	CAAGRTLNTEAFF
TRBV2	TRBJ1-4	-	TGTGCCAGCAGTGAAGGGTACATAACAACTAATGAAAAACTGTTTTTT	CASSEGYITTNEKLFF
TRBV10-3	TRBJ2-1	TRBD1	TGTGCCATCAGTGCATCGGGACAGGGATTTAACAATGAGCAGTTCTTC	CAISASGQGFNNEQFF
TRBV4-3	TRBJ2-1	TRBD1	TGCGCCAGCAGCCAAGGACTAGGGACAGGGGGTAACAATGAGCAGTTCTTC	CASSQGLGTGGNNEQFF
TRBV5-1	TRBJ1-1	-	TGCGCCAGCAGTTCACAGAGCCTGAACACTGAAGCTTTCTTT	CASSSQSLNTEAFF
TRBV27	TRBJ1-5	-	TGTGCCAGCAGTTCGGCTTTACAGGGTAAAATTTATAGCAATCAGCCCCAGCATTTT	CASSSALQGKIYSNQPQHF
TRBV27	TRBJ2-1	TRBD1	TGTGCCAGCAGTTTATCGCGGCAGGGGGCGAGGAGTGAGCAGTTCTTC	CASSLSRQGARSEQFF
TRBV29-1	TRBJ1-1	-	TGCAGCGTTGGGACAGACTGGAACACTGAAGCTTTCTTT	CSVGTDWNTEAFF
TRBV18	TRBJ2-5	-	TGTGCCAGCACGACGATGACGGAGGGAGAGACCCAGTACTTC	CASTTMTEGETQYF
TRBV25-1	TRBJ2-7	-	TGTGCCAGCAGTGAAAGGTCAGGGGTGTCCTACGAGCAGTACTTC	CASSERSGVSYEQYF
TRBV11-1	TRBJ1-1	TRBD1	TGTGCCAGCAGCGAGTACCTTACAGGGGCTACTGAAGCTTTCTTT	CASSEYLTGATEAFF
TRBV29-1	TRBJ2-3	-	TGCAGCGTTGAGGAAGCAGGTACGCAGTATTTT	CSVEEAGTQYF
TRBV19	TRBJ2-1	-	TGTGCCAGCAACCCCATAGGGGGGGGACCGAACAATGAGCAGTTCTTC	CASNPIGGGPNNEQFF
TRBV29-1	TRBJ2-7	-	TGCAGCGTAGAGGACAAGTACTCCTACGAGCAGTACTTC	CSVEDKYSYEQYF
TRBV11-2	TRBJ2-7	-	TGTGCCAGCAGCTTAGTACGGGGTGGTGAGCAGTACTTC	CASSLVRGGEQYF